The 18 T cell receptor beta chains in this list originate from one sample, sequenced in a study of blood T cells in healthy people across ages. The authors ran a second PCR of roughly 6 to 11 cycles using a sample-barcoded 5' primer and a J-beta primer mix. MiXCR, applied by TCRdb to the 5' RACE reads, yields one record per CDR3 protein. The data hold approximately 680,000 distinct CDR3 sequences, with 32% observed a single time. The sequenced material came from blood. Source of these receptors: a woman over 75 in good health.

The chain combines TRBV11-3 with TRBJ2-1; tentative D call: TRBD1 (6 bases). In germline, CDR1 is SGHNT, CDR2 YENEEA. The CDR3 spans 15 residues. V lost 1 base, J lost 4 bases, and 11 bases lay in between. CDR3 DNA: TGTGCCAGCAGCTTAGGCAGGGGTACTTACAATGAGCAGTTCTTC. Amino acids: CASSLGRGTYNEQFF.

This clonotype appeared many times. The CDR3 DNA reads as TGCAGTGCTAGCGGGGGGTCCCAAGAGACCCAGTACTTC. It translates to CSASGGSQETQYF. This sequence joins TRBV20-1 and TRBJ2-5, with TRBD2 matching over 7 bases. The germline gives CDR1 DFQATT, CDR2 SNEGSKA (reference sequence). CDR3 length equals 13 residues. Germline trimming cut 3 bases from V and 1 base from J; bases unmatched to any gene: 2.

Written as DNA, the CDR3 is TGTGCCAGCTCCCTAAGGACGACAGGATCCTCTTCGGATCAGCCCCAGCATTTT. Its protein is CASSLRTTGSSSDQPQHF. V usage is TRBV18 and J usage is TRBJ1-5; TRBD1 is a possible D gene (6 bases). The germline V gene has CDR1 KGHSH and CDR2 LQKENI. The CDR3 extends over 18 amino acids. Trimming left V 6 bases short and J 5 bases short, with 26 bases between. Together with reference TRBV18 and TRBJ1-5, the CDR3 gives the full variable domain: NAGVMQNPRHLVRRRGQEARLRCSPMKGHSHVYWYRQLPEEGLKFMVYLQKENIIDESGMPKERFSAEFPKEGPSILRIQQVVRGDSAAYFCASSLRTTGSSSDQPQHFGDGTRLSIL.

This clonotype was seen ten or more times. The chain is built from TRBV3-1 and TRBJ1-2; tentatively, D is TRBD1 (6 bases). Trimming took off 1 base at V and 1 base at J, with 7 bases between the two ends. This CDR3 comprises 14 residues. CDR1 and CDR2 (germline): LGHDT, YNNKEL (reference sequence). CDR3 protein: CASSQGQVNYGYTF. DNA of the CDR3: TGTGCCAGCAGCCAAGGACAGGTTAACTATGGCTACACCTTC.

The V and J genes are TRBV6-6 and TRBJ1-1; no reliable D call. V was pared by 5 bases and J by 2 bases, with 9 bases between. Germline V CDR1 and CDR2: MNHNY, SVGAGI (reference sequence). This CDR3 has 13 residues. The CDR3 loop is CASSPMANTEAFF. The CDR3 coding sequence is TGTGCCAGCAGTCCGATGGCTAACACTGAAGCTTTCTTT.

The chain recombines TRBV3-1 with TRBJ1-5, with 7 bases fitting TRBD1. The CDR3 totals 14 residues. V dropped 2 bases and J dropped 4; count of bases not matched to a gene: 2. The germline CDR1 and CDR2 sequences are LGHDT and YNNKEL (reference sequence). The CDR3 nucleotides read TGTGCCAGCAGCCAAAACAGGGGTAATCAGCCCCAGCATTTT. It specifies CASSQNRGNQPQHF.

This clonotype showed up many times. The chain has TRBV7-9 and TRBJ2-1, with TRBD2 matching 10 bases. V lost 7 bases and J lost 6; bases outside the gene matches: 9. The CDR3 contains 15 residues. Germline CDR1 reads SEHNR; CDR2 reads FQNEAQ (reference sequence). CDR3 sequence: CASMPLAGVLNEQFF. The CDR3 DNA sequence: TGTGCCAGCATGCCCCTAGCGGGGGTACTCAATGAGCAGTTCTTC.

The chain has TRBV7-2 and TRBJ2-1; 10 bases agree with TRBD2. Trimming removed 5 bases from V and 5 bases from J; junction bases left unmatched: 6. This CDR3 is built from 15 residues. Germline V gene lookup returns CDR1 SGHTA and CDR2 FQGNSA. This CDR3 reads CASSPISGGHNEQFF. The CDR3 nucleotides are TGTGCCAGCAGCCCCATTAGCGGGGGGCACAATGAGCAGTTCTTC.

This clonotype was recorded a few times. This chain links TRBV11-2 with TRBJ2-6, with D hard to call. Looked up from germline, CDR1 is SGHAT and CDR2 is FQNNGV. The CDR3 has 18 residues. Trimming took off 1 base at V and 0 bases at J, with 13 bases between the two ends. Here the CDR3 reads CASSLVQRFSSGANVLTF. The CDR3, as DNA: TGTGCCAGCAGCTTAGTACAGAGATTCAGCTCTGGGGCCAACGTCCTGACTTTC.

This clonotype was seen at least ten times. V and J are TRBV6-2 or TRBV6-3 and TRBJ1-2; 10 bases align to TRBD1. Trimming at V came to 5 bases and at J to 6 bases, leaving 9 bases not matched to a gene. Germline V gene sequence: CDR1 MNHEY, CDR2 SVGEGT. The CDR3 contains 15 residues. Written as DNA, the CDR3 is TGTGCCAGCAGTGACCCGGGACAGGGGACCGATGGCTACACCTTC. This gives the protein CASSDPGQGTDGYTF.

Ten or more counts support this clonotype. The chain uses TRBV12-3 or TRBV12-4 and TRBJ1-5; no clear D gene. The CDR3 length is 15 residues. The ends were cut back, 2 bases at V and 5 bases at J, with 13 bases in the middle. The CDR3 DNA follows: TGTGCCAGCAGTTTATTACGTACAGAAGATCAGCCCCAGCATTTT. This encodes CASSLLRTEDQPQHF.

Worth noting for this clonotype: A much bigger clone sits one base away, suggesting this may be a read error. The V gene is TRBV6-1, the J gene TRBJ2-3; D not resolved. V lost 7 bases and J 1 base, leaving 18 bases between the germline ends. The CDR3 is made up of 16 amino acids. Per germline, CDR1 MNHNS and CDR2 SASEGT. Here the CDR3 reads CASTATGPTGTDTQYF. Written as DNA, the CDR3 is TGTGCCAGCACCGCGACCGGCCCGACCGGCACAGATACGCAGTATTTT.

This clonotype was observed many times. The chain employs TRBV4-3 and TRBJ2-1; 11 nucleotides match TRBD1. The CDR3 is made up of 15 amino acids. After removal of 0 bases from V and 7 bases from J, the junction contained 2 bases not matched to a gene. Per the germline V gene, CDR1 is LGHNA and CDR2 is YSLEER. CDR3 loop: CASSQDGTGGNEQFF. As DNA, the CDR3 is TGCGCCAGCAGCCAAGACGGGACAGGGGGTAATGAGCAGTTCTTC.

This clonotype was counted a few times. The chain carries TRBV2 and TRBJ1-1; D may be TRBD1 (5 bases). This CDR3 contains 15 residues. V was shortened by 1 base and J by 3 bases, with 12 bases between the two germline ends. CDR1 is SNHLY and CDR2 is FYNNEI in the germline V gene. The CDR3 sequence is CASSEGGRGYTEAFF. DNA for the CDR3: TGTGCCAGCAGTGAAGGGGGAAGGGGATACACTGAAGCTTTCTTT.

This clonotype was seen repeatedly, ten times or more. The rearrangement links TRBV6-5 to TRBJ2-1; no clear D gene. The CDR3 is 11 residues long. The germline gives CDR1 MNHEY, CDR2 SVGAGI. Trimming removed 7 bases from V and 9 bases from J, with 10 bases in between. The CDR3 DNA follows: TGTGCCAGCACCGACGGCGGTGAGCAGTTCTTC. As protein: CASTDGGEQFF.

This chain joins TRBV7-9 and TRBJ2-3, with TRBD1 matching over 9 bases. Per germline, CDR1 SEHNR and CDR2 FQNEAQ (reference sequence). The CDR3 covers 20 residues. With 6 bases clipped from V and 1 base from J, the junction kept 20 bases outside the gene matches. This CDR3 reads CASRPNLGTGYKSGTDTQYF. Here the CDR3 DNA reads TGTGCCAGCAGACCCAACCTGGGGACAGGGTATAAGAGTGGCACAGATACGCAGTATTTT.

This clonotype was picked up many times. The chain links TRBV20-1 to TRBJ1-4; D unclear. V was trimmed by 3 bases and J by 5 bases, leaving 4 bases between them. The CDR3 consists of 11 residues. The germline gives CDR1 DFQATT, CDR2 SNEGSKA (reference sequence). CDR3 in amino acids: CSARKNEKLFF. Written as DNA, the CDR3 is TGCAGTGCTAGGAAAAATGAAAAACTGTTTTTT.

This clonotype was detected a few times. This chain joins TRBV5-4 and TRBJ1-1; 7 bases match TRBD1. Trimming at V came to 3 bases and at J to 8 bases, leaving 10 bases not matched to a gene. CDR1 is SGHNT and CDR2 is YYREEE in the germline V gene (reference sequence). The CDR3 is made up of 14 amino acids. CDR3 protein: CASSSGTAKVEAFF. In DNA, the CDR3 is TGTGCCAGCAGCTCCGGGACAGCAAAGGTGGAAGCTTTCTTT.